This T cell receptor beta chain was retrieved from a study of blood T cell repertoires in COVID-19. Study background: Samples taken during acute and convalescent COVID-19 were collected in the United States, Italy and Spain. T cells, B-cell-depleted T cells, or PBMCs provided the cDNA or gDNA that served as material.

The Seattle patients joined while their infection was active and were tracked longitudinally afterward. Note on this clone: This same CDR3 is encoded by further DNA sequences in the sample.

Original handling: It was from reference gene primer amplification that nucleated cell counts were estimated. Clones were sequenced by immunoSEQ multiplex PCR, and TCRdb holds only the in-frame ones, with some missing. Clone size and the V and J calls come from that table; the DNA yielded D and trimming. This table holds under 350,000 clones, roughly nine tenths found once. The CDR3 is 11 amino acids. V lost 0 bases, J lost 5 bases, and 2 bases lay in between. Per germline, CDR1 SGHRS and CDR2 YFSETQ. Material: peripheral blood. V usage is TRBV5-1 and J usage is TRBJ2-5; the D is unclear. The sequence came from a woman younger than 45 with COVID-19, enrolled during active disease. The CDR3 is CASSLAETQYF. The DNA for the CDR3 is TGCGCCAGCAGCTTGGCTGAGACCCAGTACTTC.